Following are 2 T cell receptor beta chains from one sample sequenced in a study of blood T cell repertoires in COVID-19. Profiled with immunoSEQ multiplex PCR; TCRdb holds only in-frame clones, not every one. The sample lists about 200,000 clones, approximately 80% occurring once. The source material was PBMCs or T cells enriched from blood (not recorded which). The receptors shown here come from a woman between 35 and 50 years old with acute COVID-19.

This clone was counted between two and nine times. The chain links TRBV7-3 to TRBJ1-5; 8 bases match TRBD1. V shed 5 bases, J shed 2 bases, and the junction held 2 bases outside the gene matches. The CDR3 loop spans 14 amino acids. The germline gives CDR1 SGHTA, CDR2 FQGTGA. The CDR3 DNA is TGTGCCAGCAGCAAACAGGGGGGCAATCAGCCCCAGCATTTT. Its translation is CASSKQGGNQPQHF.

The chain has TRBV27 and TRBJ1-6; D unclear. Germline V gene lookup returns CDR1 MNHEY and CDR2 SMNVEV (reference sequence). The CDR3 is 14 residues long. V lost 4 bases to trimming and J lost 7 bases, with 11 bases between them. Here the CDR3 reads CASSYGDTNSPLHF. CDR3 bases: TGTGCCAGCAGTTATGGCGACACGAATTCACCCCTCCACTTT.